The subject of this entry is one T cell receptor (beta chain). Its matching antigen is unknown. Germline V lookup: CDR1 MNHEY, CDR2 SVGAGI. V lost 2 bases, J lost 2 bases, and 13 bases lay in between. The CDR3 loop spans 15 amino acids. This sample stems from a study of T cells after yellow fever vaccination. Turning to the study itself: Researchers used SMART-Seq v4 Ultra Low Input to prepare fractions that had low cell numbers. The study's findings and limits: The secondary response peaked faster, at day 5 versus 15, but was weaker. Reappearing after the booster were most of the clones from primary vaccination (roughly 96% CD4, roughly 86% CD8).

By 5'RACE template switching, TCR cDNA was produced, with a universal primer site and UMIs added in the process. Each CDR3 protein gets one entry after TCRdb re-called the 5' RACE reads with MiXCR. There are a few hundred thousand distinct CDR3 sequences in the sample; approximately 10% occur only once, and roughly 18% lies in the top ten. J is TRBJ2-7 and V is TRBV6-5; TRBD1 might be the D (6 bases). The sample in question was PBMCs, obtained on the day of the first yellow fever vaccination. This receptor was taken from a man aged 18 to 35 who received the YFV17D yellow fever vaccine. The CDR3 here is CASSYKAGVAYEQYF. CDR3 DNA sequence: TGTGCCAGCAGTTACAAGGCAGGGGTGGCCTACGAGCAGTACTTC.